These 20 T cell receptor beta chains share one sample of origin, sequenced in a study of high-grade serous ovarian cancer treatment subgroups (dated by TCRdb to the early 2020s). The library was made by the immunoSEQ multiplex PCR assay. TCRdb stores this immuneACCESS table with in-frame sequences only. Part of the clones is absent; in the studies checked, under half of the shortfall reflects unresolved V genes, and no reason is known for the rest. Here the sample has over 2,000 clones; 60% to 70% occur a single time. The top ten constitute 12% to 15% of the sample. Tumor samples were obtained before definitive surgery or chemotherapy. Sequenced: tumor tissue. The receptors were gathered from a human donor with high-grade serous ovarian cancer.

This sequence joins TRBV18 and TRBJ1-4; the match to TRBD1 covers 9 bases. CDR1 is KGHSH and CDR2 is LQKENI in the germline V gene. J lost 3 bases, V lost 4 bases, and 3 bases had no gene match. This CDR3 has 15 residues. In DNA form, the CDR3 reads TGTGCCAGCTCACTTCGACAGGGGGCTAATGAAAAACTGTTTTTT. This gives the protein CASSLRQGANEKLFF.

In this sample, this clone turned up a few times. The V and J genes are TRBV6-1 and TRBJ2-7, with D perhaps TRBD1 (5 bases). This CDR3 spans 14 amino acids. The V end was cut by 4 bases, the J end by 3 bases, with 13 bases between. Germline CDR1 and CDR2: MNHNS and SASEGT. CDR3 residues: CASSGSRQLYEQYF. The CDR3 region has the DNA TGTGCCAGCAGTGGTTCCAGACAGCTCTACGAGCAGTACTTC.

The chain uses TRBV7-2 and TRBJ1-6; 9 nucleotides agree with TRBD1. Germline V CDR1 and CDR2: SGHTA, FQGNSA. CDR3 length: 15 amino acids. V lost 5 bases, J lost 7 bases, and 6 bases stayed unmatched. Here the CDR3 DNA reads TGTGCCAGCAGCGTTTCTACAGGGGGCAATTCACCCCTCCACTTT. This codes for CASSVSTGGNSPLHF.

The rearrangement links TRBV23-1 to TRBJ2-5, with a possible D match to TRBD2 (6 bases). TRBV23-1 is flagged as an ORF with uncertain function. CDR3 length equals 18 residues. V lost 1 base to trimming and J lost 1 base, with 19 bases between them. CDR3 sequence: CASSQLVVSGLLQETQYF. The CDR3 region has the DNA TGCGCCAGCAGTCAATTGGTGGTTAGCGGCCTACTCCAAGAGACCCAGTACTTC.

The V and J genes are TRBV6-5 and TRBJ2-7; D not resolved. The CDR3 extends over 11 amino acids. Germline loops: CDR1 MNHEY, CDR2 SVGAGI. Trimming took off 6 bases at V and 5 bases at J, with 8 bases between the two ends. The CDR3 protein is CASSQADEQYF. CDR3 nucleotides: TGTGCCAGCAGCCAGGCCGACGAGCAGTACTTC.

The table lists this clone with a count of one. This sequence joins TRBV5-1 and TRBJ2-1; D is perhaps TRBD1 (6 bases). The ends were cut back, 4 bases at V and 6 bases at J, with 14 bases in the middle. CDR3 length equals 14 residues. The germline V gene has CDR1 SGHRS and CDR2 YFSETQ. The CDR3: CASSQGTVFNEQFF. The CDR3 region has the DNA TGCGCCAGCAGCCAGGGGACCGTATTCAATGAGCAGTTCTTC.

The V gene is TRBV7-2, the J gene TRBJ2-1, with 8 bases lining up with TRBD2. V was pared by 1 base and J by 2 bases, with 1 base of the junction left unmatched. The CDR3 is 15 amino acids. Germline loops: CDR1 SGHTA, CDR2 FQGNSA. As DNA, the CDR3 is TGTGCCAGCAGCTTAGAACTAGCGGCCTACAATGAGCAGTTCTTC. Translation: CASSLELAAYNEQFF.

CDR3 loop: CASSMGETQYF. The CDR3 nucleotides are TGTGCCAGTTCTATGGGGGAGACCCAGTACTTC. The chain uses TRBV19 and TRBJ2-5; D is unresolved. The germline V gene has CDR1 LNHDA and CDR2 SQIVND (reference sequence). This CDR3 is 11 amino acids long. V was pared by 8 bases and J by 5 bases, with 9 bases between. The variable domain in full, with the rest retrieved from reference TRBV19 and TRBJ2-5, is DGGITQSPKYLFRKEGQNVTLSCEQNLNHDAMYWYRQDPGQGLRLIYYSQIVNDFQKGDIAEGYSVSREKKESFPLTVTSAQKNPTAFYLCASSMGETQYFGPGTRLLVL.

V gene TRBV11-2 combines with J gene TRBJ2-1; the D gene is possibly TRBD2 (5 bases). The V and J ends lost 2 bases and 5 bases respectively, with 16 bases between them. Germline CDR1 and CDR2: SGHAT and FQNNGV. The CDR3 runs to 16 residues. CDR3 in DNA: TGTGCCAGCAGCTTACTACGGACTGGAGACGACAATGAGCAGTTCTTC. It translates to CASSLLRTGDDNEQFF.

The chain carries TRBV29-1 and TRBJ2-3, with D tentatively TRBD1 or TRBD2 (5 bases each). Germline CDR1 SQVTM, CDR2 ANQGSEA. Trimming removed 5 bases at V and 4 bases at J, with 13 bases between. The CDR3 has 13 residues. The chain's CDR3 is CSVTLGDPDTQYF. CDR3 DNA sequence: TGCAGCGTTACTCTGGGGGACCCAGATACGCAGTATTTT.

The chain combines TRBV7-3 with TRBJ1-2; D possibly corresponds to TRBD1 (5 bases). Looked up from germline, CDR1 is SGHTA and CDR2 is FQGTGA. V was cut by 1 base and J by 7 bases, with 13 bases left in between. The CDR3 is 14 residues long. CDR3 sequence: CASSLIGEDGGYTF. CDR3 coding DNA: TGTGCCAGCAGCTTAATAGGGGAGGATGGTGGCTACACCTTC.

The chain joins TRBV30 to TRBJ1-2, with 10 bases aligning to TRBD1. The CDR3 is 14 amino acids. Per the germline V gene, CDR1 is GTSNPN and CDR2 is SVGIG (reference sequence). The V and J ends lost 2 bases and 6 bases, in that order; junction bases with no gene match: 6. CDR3 amino acids: CAWSLGTGDNGYTF. In DNA form, the CDR3 reads TGTGCCTGGAGTCTAGGGACAGGGGATAATGGCTACACCTTC. Combining the CDR3 with reference TRBV30 and TRBJ1-2 gives the whole variable domain SQTIHQWPATLVQPVGSPLSLECTVEGTSNPNLYWYRQAAGRGLQLLFYSVGIGQISSEVPQNLSASRPQDRQFILSSKKLLLSDSGFYLCAWSLGTGDNGYTFGSGTRLTVV.

In this sample, this clone turned up a few times. V and J are TRBV6-5 and TRBJ2-5; 7 bases align to TRBD1. Germline V gives CDR1 MNHEY, CDR2 SVGAGI. V was pared by 2 bases and J by 2 bases, with 2 bases of the junction left unmatched. This CDR3 is built from 14 residues. This CDR3 is CASSYGDRQETQYF. CDR3 coding DNA: TGTGCCAGCAGTTACGGGGACAGACAAGAGACCCAGTACTTC.

There are a few counts of this clone. The gene calls are TRBV5-1 and TRBJ2-1; TRBD1 matches 11 bases. This CDR3 comprises 17 residues. Per germline, CDR1 SGHRS and CDR2 YFSETQ. V was clipped by 0 bases and J by 4 bases; unmatched bases: 6. The CDR3 sequence: CASSLGSGTGGYNEQFF. The CDR3 DNA reads as TGCGCCAGCAGCTTGGGCTCCGGGACAGGGGGATACAATGAGCAGTTCTTC.

This clone was picked up a small number of times. This chain links TRBV5-4 with TRBJ1-1; the D gene is possibly TRBD1 (5 bases). The germline V and J ends were trimmed by 0 bases and 1 base, with 10 bases remaining between them. CDR1 is SGHNT, CDR2 YYREEE, per germline (reference sequence). The CDR3 is made up of 15 amino acids. This CDR3 reads CASSLVGDSNTEAFF. The CDR3 nucleotides read TGTGCCAGCAGCTTGGTAGGGGATTCGAACACTGAAGCTTTCTTT.

The V and J genes are TRBV7-9 and TRBJ2-3, with D possibly called TRBD1 or TRBD2 (6 bases each). In germline, CDR1 is SEHNR, CDR2 FQNEAQ (reference sequence). The CDR3 covers 14 residues. Trimming pared 5 bases from V and 5 bases from J, leaving 14 bases between. CDR3 residues: CASSTMGGQDTQYF. CDR3 DNA: TGTGCCAGCAGCACCATGGGGGGCCAAGATACGCAGTATTTT.

This chain connects TRBV19 to TRBJ1-1; 7 nucleotides match TRBD1. With 5 bases clipped from V and 5 bases from J, the junction kept 8 bases outside the gene matches. Germline V gene data show CDR1 as LNHDA and CDR2 as SQIVND (reference sequence). The CDR3 is made up of 14 amino acids. The CDR3: CASSVQGRGTEAFF. CDR3 DNA: TGTGCCAGTAGTGTACAGGGGCGGGGGACTGAAGCTTTCTTT.

The chain joins TRBV5-4 to TRBJ2-7; possibly TRBD1 or TRBD2 for D (5 bases each). Germline V gives CDR1 SGHNT, CDR2 YYREEE (reference sequence). The length of the CDR3 is 13 residues. The V end was cut by 2 bases, the J end by 5 bases, with 11 bases between. CDR3 amino acids: CASSFGTGDEQYF. As DNA, the CDR3 is TGTGCCAGCAGCTTTGGGACGGGCGACGAGCAGTACTTC.

This clone was detected only a few times. The CDR3 nucleotides read TGCGCCAGCAGCCAAGACCAGAGCGACACTGAAGCTTTCTTT. As protein: CASSQDQSDTEAFF. The gene calls are TRBV4-3 and TRBJ1-1, with unresolved D. With 0 bases removed from V and 3 bases from J, the gap between germline ends came to 8 bases. Germline assignment: CDR1 LGHNA and CDR2 YSLEER. This CDR3 comprises 14 residues.

J is TRBJ2-1 and V is TRBV29-1; no definite D call. The CDR3 has 12 residues. Germline CDR1 reads SQVTM; CDR2 reads ANQGSEA. Trimming left V 3 bases short and J 0 bases short, with 3 bases between. The DNA for the CDR3 is TGCAGCGTTGACAACTCCTACAATGAGCAGTTCTTC. Its protein product is CSVDNSYNEQFF.